This T cell receptor beta chain is from a study of T cells in Graves' hyperthyroidism and ophthalmopathy. Background on the study: Before any treatment, at initial diagnosis, peripheral blood was collected.

The CDR3 totals 10 residues. Germline CDR1 and CDR2: LNHNV and YYDKDF (reference sequence). Trimming pared 7 bases from V and 5 bases from J, leaving 6 bases between. This clonotype was observed at least ten times. Amplified regions were TCR beta CDR3 sequences from RNA transcripts. First-round RT-PCR with HTBI primers amplified the TCR CDR3 region. TCRdb re-called the multiplex PCR reads with MiXCR, one entry per CDR3 protein. The sample yields fewer than 450,000 distinct CDR3 sequences, about 17% seen once. Ahead of any ophthalmopathy symptoms, the blood sample was obtained at the first diagnosis of hyperthyroidism.

The specimen was blood. The V gene is TRBV15, the J gene TRBJ2-7; D unresolved. The TCR originated in a woman in her 30s with Graves' hyperthyroidism that later progressed to Graves' ophthalmopathy. CDR3 nucleotides: TGTGCCACCATCCCTCACGAGCAGTACTTC. Translating gives CATIPHEQYF.